This T cell receptor beta chain was obtained from a study of CD8 T cells in Susac syndrome. Random-hexamer reverse transcription was applied to about 0.5 to 1 ug RNA. Using its own MiXCR run on the immunoSEQ multiplex PCR reads, TCRdb lists one record per CDR3 protein. The sample contains roughly 140,000 distinct CDR3 sequences, 85% to 95% of which appear only once. V was pared by 4 bases and J by 3 bases, with 7 bases between. This CDR3 has 13 amino acids. Germline V gene data show CDR1 as MNHEY and CDR2 as SMNVEV (reference sequence). The sequencing sample was made of CD8+ T cells from PBMCs. This receptor was identified in a human donor in good health. The chain employs TRBV27 and TRBJ1-5; TRBD1 is a possible D gene (5 bases). The CDR3 sequence: CASSWDVNQPQHF. In nucleotides, the CDR3 is TGTGCCAGCAGTTGGGACGTCAATCAGCCCCAGCATTTT.